This entry describes one T cell receptor beta chain. Its antigen is unknown. The data were produced by immunoSEQ multiplex PCR, yet TCRdb's version contains in-frame clones alone and is incomplete. The sample has 100,000 to 150,000 clones; about 89% are singletons. This CDR3 has 14 amino acids. Germline V lookup: CDR1 LNHDA, CDR2 SQIVND (reference sequence). Between the trimmed V and J ends, which lost 7 bases and 1 base, there was a span of 13 bases. This record belongs to a study of T cell responses to AZD1222 COVID-19 vaccine. Study details: Second doses were pooled across both intervals (about 4 or about 12 weeks). Whole-study findings and limits: Epitopes outside B.1.351 and B.1.1.7 mutated regions reportedly drew nearly half of spike TCRs. Baseline testing showed seropositivity in only 5 or 6 AZD1222 recipients.

J is TRBJ1-2 and V is TRBV19; no clear D. Source: peripheral blood, taken on day 0 of AZD1222 vaccination. The sequence was collected from an adult in good health. The CDR3 region has the DNA TGTGCCAGTACTGACACGGGCCATAACTATGGCTACACCTTC. As protein: CASTDTGHNYGYTF.